One and the same sample provided the 12 T cell receptor beta chains below, sequenced in a study of response to subunit inactivated influenza vaccine. In TCRdb, the RT-PCR reads were re-called with MiXCR into one record per CDR3 protein. The sample lists 630,000 or so distinct CDR3 sequences; 15% to 18% were seen once. The input for sequencing was PBMCs from blood, taken approximately 13 days after vaccination. Receptor source: a man over 45 who received an inactivated influenza vaccine.

The chain uses TRBV5-6 and TRBJ1-6, with D possibly TRBD1 on 5 matching bases. The CDR3 sequence is 15 residues long. V lost 4 bases to trimming and J lost 5 bases, with 13 bases between them. Germline assignment: CDR1 SGHDT and CDR2 YYEEEE. CDR3 in DNA: TGTGCCAGCAGCGTCTACAGGAGGGATAATTCACCCCTCCACTTT. Translation gives CASSVYRRDNSPLHF. Full variable domain (outside the CDR3, taken from reference TRBV5-6 and TRBJ1-6): DAGVTQSPTHLIKTRGQQVTLRCSPKSGHDTVSWYQQALGQGPQFIFQYYEEEERQRGNFPDRFSGHQFPNYSSELNVNALLLGDSALYLCASSVYRRDNSPLHFGNGTRLTVT.

This rearrangement joins TRBV24-1 to TRBJ2-1, with D perhaps assigned TRBD1 or TRBD2 (6 bases each). The CDR3 has 16 residues. V was cut by 1 base and J by 1 base, with 10 bases left in between. CDR1 is KGHDR, CDR2 SFDVKD, per germline. For the CDR3, the DNA is TGTGCCACCAGTGATTTAGAAGGGGGGTCCTACAATGAGCAGTTCTTC. It is translated as CATSDLEGGSYNEQFF.

In its sample, this clonotype was seen a few times. The CDR3 coding sequence is TGTGCCAGCAGCTCCGGGAGGGCCCTCGGTGAGCAGTTCTTC. Protein: CASSSGRALGEQFF. V and J are TRBV7-2 and TRBJ2-1, with 8 bases fitting TRBD2. The CDR3 runs to 14 residues. J was trimmed by 9 bases and V by 4 bases; bases with no gene match: 8. The germline V gene has CDR1 SGHTA and CDR2 FQGNSA.

For this clonotype: Mismatch with germline at one junction end may stem from a read error. The chain has TRBV4-1 and TRBJ1-3; unclear D gene. Germline V CDR1 and CDR2: MGHRA, YSYEKL. The CDR3 length is 15 residues. The CDR3 loop reads CASSQDGSYGSTIYF. The CDR3 nucleotides are TGCGCCAGCAGCCAAGATGGCAGCTATGGAAGCACCATATATTTT.

This clonotype was counted between two and nine times. The V call is TRBV5-1, the J call TRBJ2-7, with 12 bases identical to TRBD2. V shed 4 bases and J 5 bases; nucleotides not matched to a gene: 13. CDR1 is SGHRS and CDR2 is YFSETQ in the germline V gene. The CDR3 loop spans 17 amino acids. In DNA, the CDR3 is TGCGCCAGCAGCCACGGACAGGGACGACTAGCGGGAGACGAGCAGTACTTC. This gives the protein CASSHGQGRLAGDEQYF. Full variable domain (rest looked up from reference TRBV5-1 and TRBJ2-7): KAGVTQTPRYLIKTRGQQVTLSCSPISGHRSVSWYQQTPGQGLQFLFEYFSETQRNKGNFPGRFSGRQFSNSRSEMNVSTLELGDSALYLCASSHGQGRLAGDEQYFGPGTRLTVT.

The rearrangement uses TRBV24-1 and TRBJ2-3; no clear D gene. Germline assignment: CDR1 KGHDR and CDR2 SFDVKD. V was trimmed by 4 bases and J by 3 bases, leaving 10 bases between them. The CDR3 is 14 amino acids. The CDR3 nucleotides are TGTGCCACCAGTGACAGAGGAACGACAGATACGCAGTATTTT. Protein: CATSDRGTTDTQYF.

This clonotype was seen many times. This chain connects TRBV6-4 to TRBJ2-1; no firm D call. Germline assignment: CDR1 MRHNA and CDR2 SNTAGT. V was clipped by 2 bases and J by 7 bases, with 9 bases between them. The CDR3 consists of 13 residues. In DNA, the CDR3 is TGTGCCAGCAGTGACGAGGAGTGGAATGAGCAGTTCTTC. This translates into CASSDEEWNEQFF.

The CDR3, as DNA: TGCAGCGTTGAACAGGACAAGGGGAGGGAAAAACTGTTTTTT. Translation gives CSVEQDKGREKLFF. This chain links TRBV29-1 with TRBJ1-4, with TRBD1 as a possible D gene (5 bases). V was shortened by 2 bases and J by 8 bases, with 15 bases between the two germline ends. Germline values: CDR1 SQVTM, CDR2 ANQGSEA. This CDR3 comprises 14 residues.

CDR3 residues: CASSKTPGDGSYEQYF. For the CDR3, the DNA is TGTGCCAGCAGTAAAACCCCAGGGGATGGTTCCTACGAGCAGTACTTC. The J gene is TRBJ2-7, the V gene TRBV7-9; possibly TRBD1 for D (6 bases). The V gene's germline CDR1 is SEHNR and CDR2 FQNEAQ (reference sequence). The CDR3 covers 16 residues. The germline V and J ends were trimmed by 6 bases and 1 base, with 19 bases remaining between them.

CDR3 in DNA: TGTGCCTGGAGACTAGCGGGAGCCGCAGATACGCAGTATTTT. Protein: CAWRLAGAADTQYF. This chain joins TRBV30 and TRBJ2-3; 11 nucleotides line up with TRBD2. The CDR3 totals 14 residues. V shed 3 bases, J shed 4 bases, and the junction held 3 bases outside the gene matches. Germline CDR1 reads GTSNPN; CDR2 reads SVGIG (reference sequence).

There are many counts of this clonotype. The chain combines TRBV20-1 with TRBJ1-2; the D is unclear. The CDR3 runs 13 residues. V was shortened by 0 bases and J by 5 bases, with 10 bases between the two germline ends. The germline V gene encodes CDR1 DFQATT and CDR2 SNEGSKA (reference sequence). The CDR3 spells CSARDGLGYGYTF. The CDR3 coding sequence is TGCAGTGCTAGAGATGGGTTGGGATATGGCTACACCTTC.

The chain has TRBV5-1 and TRBJ2-3; D gene unclear. The V end was cut by 5 bases, the J end by 0 bases, with 13 bases between. The length of the CDR3 is 15 residues. Germline V gene sequence: CDR1 SGHRS, CDR2 YFSETQ. CDR3 residues: CASRKDGSSTDTQYF. The CDR3 DNA sequence: TGCGCCAGCAGAAAAGACGGGTCTAGCACAGATACGCAGTATTTT.